This paragraph reports one T cell receptor (beta chain). These data belong to a study of T-cell reconstitution after alpha-beta-depleted transplantation in children. Trimming at V came to 0 bases and at J to 2 bases, leaving 5 bases not matched to a gene. The CDR3 loop spans 15 amino acids. The germline V gene has CDR1 SGDLS and CDR2 YYNGEE. It was with unique molecular identifiers that the TCRbeta library was prepared. TCRdb passed the PCR reads through MiXCR, listing each CDR3 protein once. The data show some 550,000 distinct CDR3 sequences, around 16% seen once. The source is a human donor who donated a stem cell graft to a child with acute lymphoblastic leukemia. Sequencing used PBMCs from the stem cell graft donor, obtained from the stem cell graft. The chain employs TRBV9 and TRBJ2-7; TRBD2 agrees at 7 bases. CDR3 nucleotide sequence: TGTGCCAGCAGCGTAGGTGCGGGAGCAACCTACGAGCAGTACTTC. Translated: CASSVGAGATYEQYF.